The 10 T cell receptor beta chains in this list originate from one sample, sequenced in a study of OX40 agonist ivuxolimab in advanced cancers. Clones were read by immunoSEQ multiplex PCR, and TCRdb kept only the in-frame ones, dropping some. The sample includes around 69,000 clones, 80% to 90% of them seen just once. Source: CD4+ or CD8+ T cells sorted from blood, taken in a trial of the OX40 agonist ivuxolimab. These receptors all come from an adult with an advanced solid tumor such as melanoma, head and neck, liver or kidney cancer.

The V call is TRBV27, the J call TRBJ2-4, with TRBD1 as a possible D gene (5 bases). This CDR3 region has 14 residues. V lost 3 bases and J lost 8, with 14 bases in between. Germline assignment: CDR1 MNHEY and CDR2 SMNVEV (reference sequence). CDR3 protein: CASSLKGFLDIQYF. The DNA of the CDR3 is TGTGCCAGCAGTTTGAAGGGGTTTCTGGACATTCAGTACTTC.

The chain has TRBV5-6 and TRBJ1-2, with TRBD1 identical over 7 bases. Germline lookup yields CDR1 SGHDT and CDR2 YYEEEE. The CDR3 loop spans 17 amino acids. V was clipped by 4 bases and J by 1 base; unmatched bases: 13. DNA of the CDR3: TGTGCCAGCAGCGTTCGGACAGGCGGACAGATTAACTATGGCTACACCTTC. The encoded protein is CASSVRTGGQINYGYTF.

This clone was seen a few times. V usage is TRBV27 and J usage is TRBJ1-1; D is unclear. The V end was cut by 7 bases, the J end by 4 bases, with 16 bases between. This CDR3 has 14 amino acids. Germline assignment: CDR1 MNHEY and CDR2 SMNVEV (reference sequence). CDR3 nucleotide sequence: TGTGCCAGCAAACTTTCAAATTCCGGCACTGAAGCTTTCTTT. It is translated as CASKLSNSGTEAFF.

V is TRBV6-5 and J is TRBJ2-6; D gene unclear. The ends were cut back, 2 bases at V and 1 base at J, with 6 bases in the middle. The CDR3 loop spans 15 amino acids. Germline loops: CDR1 MNHEY, CDR2 SVGAGI. CDR3 in amino acids: CASSYMLSGANVLTF. The CDR3 nucleotides read TGTGCCAGCAGTTACATGCTATCTGGGGCCAACGTCCTGACTTTC.

The chain is built from TRBV7-2 and TRBJ1-2, with D possibly TRBD1 on 5 matching bases. The CDR3 loop spans 14 amino acids. Trimming cost V 5 bases and J 4 bases, with 14 bases left between them. CDR1 SGHTA and CDR2 FQGNSA come from the germline V gene. The CDR3 DNA is TGTGCCAGCAGCGCTCCTGGGGCTTTCTATGGCTACACCTTC. Amino acids: CASSAPGAFYGYTF.

The CDR3 nucleotides read TGCGCCAGCAGCCAGACCGGGACAGGGGCCTACGAGCAGTACTTC. Translation gives CASSQTGTGAYEQYF. The gene calls are TRBV4-3 and TRBJ2-7; TRBD1 aligns across 10 bases. J lost 2 bases, V lost 3 bases, and 4 bases had no gene match. Germline CDR1 reads LGHNA; CDR2 reads YSLEER. The CDR3 is made up of 15 amino acids.

V gene TRBV6-4 combines with J gene TRBJ2-1; the match to TRBD2 covers 13 bases. The V and J ends lost 6 bases and 15 bases, in that order; junction bases with no gene match: 11. Germline assignment: CDR1 MRHNA and CDR2 SNTAGT. The CDR3 totals 14 residues. This chain's CDR3 is CASSGLAGDLRVFF. The DNA for the CDR3 is TGTGCCAGCAGCGGACTAGCGGGGGATTTAAGGGTGTTCTTC.

The chain carries TRBV6-5 and TRBJ2-5; D is unclear. Judging by the DNA end, TRBJ2-7 fits better; the J call may be wrong. The CDR3 has 15 residues. Germline CDR1 MNHEY, CDR2 SVGAGI. The CDR3 nucleotides read TGTGCCAGCAGTTACTCGATTTCCGCGGCCTACGAGCAGTACTTC. Translated: CASSYSISAAYEQYF.

This clone was detected a few times. The same CDR3 can be traced to other DNA sequences in this sample. This rearrangement joins TRBV7-9 to TRBJ2-3; no reliable D call. The length of the CDR3 is 12 residues. V was pared by 1 base and J by 3 bases, with 2 bases between. Germline V gene lookup returns CDR1 SEHNR and CDR2 FQNEAQ (reference sequence). CDR3 sequence (DNA): TGTGCCAGCAGCTTAGGGACAGATACGCAGTATTTT. This translates into CASSLGTDTQYF.

This chain joins TRBV11-2 and TRBJ1-5; D possibly corresponds to TRBD1 (6 bases). Germline CDR1 reads SGHAT; CDR2 reads FQNNGV. V was clipped by 4 bases and J by 1 base, with 11 bases between them. This CDR3 has 15 amino acids. CDR3 nucleotide sequence: TGTGCCAGCAGCTCACAGGGTTACAGCAATCAGCCCCAGCATTTT. Translation: CASSSQGYSNQPQHF.